This is a list of T cell receptor beta chains from one sample in a study of blood T cell repertoires in COVID-19. Profiled with immunoSEQ multiplex PCR; TCRdb holds only in-frame clones, not every one. The repertoire consists of around 170,000 clones, with 80% to 85% occurring once and the leading ten covering approximately 8%. The sample taken for sequencing was PBMCs or T cells enriched from blood (not recorded which). These receptors were obtained from a woman aged 45 to 65 who had recovered from COVID-19. The CDR3 runs from the conserved cysteine through the conserved F or W. The D gene is left open where the match is weak. Not every row has a clone size; where given, it reads once, few, many or a size class.

J: TRBJ2-1; V: TRBV5-4; size: .; D: TRBD2; DNA: TGTGCCAGCAGCTCCGCGGCGGGAGCAGTGTACAATGAGCAGTTCTTC; CDR3: CASSSAAGAVYNEQFF
J: TRBJ1-3; V: TRBV6-2/TRBV6-3; size: .; D: .; DNA: TGTGCCAGCAGTCTCGGGTTTGGAAACACCATATATTTT; CDR3: CASSLGFGNTIYF
J: TRBJ1-1; V: TRBV28; size: few; D: .; DNA: TGTGCCAGCAGTTCATACTATCGAGAAGCTTTCTTT; CDR3: CASSSYYREAFF
J: TRBJ1-2; V: TRBV5-1; size: .; D: .; DNA: TGCGCCAGCAGCGGACAAGGCTATGGCTACACCTTC; CDR3: CASSGQGYGYTF
J: TRBJ2-5; V: TRBV11-3; size: once; D: .; DNA: TGTGCCAGCATTCGGCCCCGCAGGGGGACCCAGTACTTC; CDR3: CASIRPRRGTQYF
J: TRBJ2-3; V: TRBV6-1; size: .; D: TRBD2; DNA: TGTGCCAGCAGTGAAGGGCCTAGCGGGGGGCCTGCTCCTCGGCGTGATACGCAGTATTTT; CDR3: CASSEGPSGGPAPRRDTQYF
J: TRBJ1-2; V: TRBV19; size: once; D: .; DNA: TGTGCCAGTAGTATAGATTGGAGAGGTGATGGCGGCTACACCTTC; CDR3: CASSIDWRGDGGYTF
J: TRBJ2-7; V: TRBV7-9; size: .; D: .; DNA: TGTGCCAGCAGCTTAGATCTGCGCCGCTACGAGCAGTACTTC; CDR3: CASSLDLRRYEQYF
J: TRBJ2-7; V: TRBV7-2; size: once; D: TRBD2; DNA: TGTGCCAGCAGCGCCGCCCTAGCGGGGTACGAGCAGTACTTC; CDR3: CASSAALAGYEQYF
J: TRBJ2-5; V: TRBV10-3; size: few; D: .; DNA: TGTGCCATCAGGGGGGCCAACGGGAAGGAGACCCAGTACTTC; CDR3: CAIRGANGKETQYF
J: TRBJ2-2; V: TRBV10-3; size: .; D: .; DNA: TGTGCCATCAGTCCTGCGACCGGGGAGCTGTTTTTT; CDR3: CAISPATGELFF
J: TRBJ1-4; V: TRBV7-2; size: .; D: .; DNA: TGTGCCAGCAGCTTAACTACCGGGGCAACTAATGAAAAACTGTTTTTT; CDR3: CASSLTTGATNEKLFF
J: TRBJ2-7; V: TRBV11-2; size: .; D: TRBD2; DNA: TGTGCCAGCAGACTGACTAGCGGAAACTACGAGCAGTACTTC; CDR3: CASRLTSGNYEQYF
J: TRBJ2-7; V: TRBV9; size: .; D: .; DNA: TGTGCCAGCAGCCCTACTGGCTACGAGCAGTACTTC; CDR3: CASSPTGYEQYF
J: TRBJ1-5; V: TRBV23-1; size: .; D: .; DNA: TGCGCCAGCAGTCAATCCGACAGAGACAATCAGCCCCAGCATTTT; CDR3: CASSQSDRDNQPQHF
J: TRBJ1-1; V: TRBV19; size: .; D: TRBD1; DNA: TGTGCCAGTAGACCGGACAGGGTGACTGAAGCTTTCTTT; CDR3: CASRPDRVTEAFF
J: TRBJ1-1; V: TRBV29-1; size: once; D: .; DNA: TGCAGCGGGCAATTTTTGGACAGCACTTTCACTGAAGCTTTCTTT; CDR3: CSGQFLDSTFTEAFF
J: TRBJ1-2; V: TRBV6-2/TRBV6-3; size: .; D: TRBD1; DNA: TGTGCCAGCAGTTACAACAGGGGGCTATATGGCTACACCTTC; CDR3: CASSYNRGLYGYTF
J: TRBJ1-2; V: TRBV3-1/TRBV3-2; size: .; D: .; DNA: TGTGCCAGCAGTCATCCGACGGGTGCAGATGGCTACACCTTC; CDR3: CASSHPTGADGYTF
J: TRBJ1-2; V: TRBV7-2; size: once; D: .; DNA: TGTGCCAGCAGCGCGACAGGCTATGGCTACACCTTC; CDR3: CASSATGYGYTF
J: TRBJ1-4; V: TRBV5-8; size: .; D: .; DNA: TGTGCCAGCAGCGGCGGGGCTCTCAACGAAAAACTGTTTTTT; CDR3: CASSGGALNEKLFF
J: TRBJ1-5; V: TRBV25-1; size: few; D: .; DNA: TGTGCCAGCAGTGCGGGCAGGGAACAGCCCCAGCATTTT; CDR3: CASSAGREQPQHF
J: TRBJ2-7; V: TRBV5-6; size: .; D: TRBD1; DNA: TGTGCCAGCAGCTTGGGGACAGGGAACCACGAGCAGTACTTC; CDR3: CASSLGTGNHEQYF
J: TRBJ2-5; V: TRBV3-1/TRBV3-2; size: .; D: .; DNA: TGTGCCAGCAGCCAGTCGACAGAAGAGACCCAGTACTTC; CDR3: CASSQSTEETQYF
J: TRBJ2-5; V: TRBV5-4; size: .; D: TRBD2; DNA: TGTGCCAGCAGCTCCGCGGGGGAGGGCCCACAAGAGACCCAGTACTTC; CDR3: CASSSAGEGPQETQYF
J: TRBJ1-1; V: TRBV7-8; size: .; D: TRBD1; DNA: TGTGCCAGCAGCCACCCCCGGGACAGCAACACTGAAGCTTTCTTT; CDR3: CASSHPRDSNTEAFF
J: TRBJ2-3; V: TRBV10-3; size: .; D: TRBD2; DNA: TGTGCCGTCGGGACTAGCGGTACAGATACGCAGTATTTT; CDR3: CAVGTSGTDTQYF
J: TRBJ1-4; V: TRBV7-9; size: .; D: .; DNA: TGTGCCAGCAGCCCGGAGGGGTTTGAAAAACTGTTTTTT; CDR3: CASSPEGFEKLFF
J: TRBJ2-5; V: TRBV7-2; size: .; D: .; DNA: TGTGCCAGCAGCTTAGAAGGTCTTGCGGGACGTCCGGTACGGGAGACCCAGTACTTC; CDR3: CASSLEGLAGRPVRETQYF
J: TRBJ2-3; V: TRBV3-1/TRBV3-2; size: .; D: TRBD2; DNA: TGTGCCAGCAGCCTGAGACTAGCGGGTCGGTTGGATACGCAGTATTTT; CDR3: CASSLRLAGRLDTQYF
J: TRBJ2-3; V: TRBV7-2; size: .; D: TRBD2; DNA: TGTGCCAGCAGCACAGGACTAGCGGAAACAGATACGCAGTATTTT; CDR3: CASSTGLAETDTQYF
J: TRBJ2-2; V: TRBV9; size: .; D: TRBD2; DNA: TGTGCCAGCAGCGGACCCCTTTTCGGACTAGCTGCCGGGGAGCTGTTTTTT; CDR3: CASSGPLFGLAAGELFF
J: TRBJ1-6; V: TRBV27; size: .; D: .; DNA: TGTGCCAGCAGGCCTCCGGGACACCCGAGCTCCTATAATTCACCCCTCCACTTT; CDR3: CASRPPGHPSSYNSPLHF